This T cell receptor beta chain was sequenced in a study of vaccination and CD4 T cells after COVID-19. Notes on this clonotype: Its matching antigen is unknown.

With 4 bases clipped from V and 8 bases from J, the junction kept 8 bases outside the gene matches. CDR1 KGHSH and CDR2 LQKENI come from the germline V gene. The CDR3 contains 15 residues. This sample's treatment: approximately nine-day PBMC culture with coronavirus spike peptide pools or control peptides (ViraFEST assay). With 10 to 11 days of culture completed, CD4+ T cells were isolated by negative selection. Cultured CD4+ T cell DNA underwent sequencing with the Oncomine TCR Beta short-read assay. Each CDR3 protein gets one entry after TCRdb re-called the PCR reads with MiXCR. The sample contains over 25,000 distinct CDR3 sequences, 62% of which appear only once.

The sequenced sample was CD4+ T cells from blood, cultured in vitro, obtained after SARS-CoV-2 vaccination. This chain links TRBV18 with TRBJ2-1, with TRBD2 identical over 10 bases. This receptor was taken from a human donor who received a COVID-19 vaccine. The CDR3 nucleotides read TGTGCCAGCTCACGAGCGGGGGGGCCCTCCGATGAGCAGTTCTTC. Protein: CASSRAGGPSDEQFF.